This is a list of T cell receptor beta chains from one sample in a study of Graves' ophthalmopathy and Graves' hyperthyroidism. TCRdb ran MiXCR on the multiplex PCR reads and lists one entry per CDR3 protein. Counted here are about 1.2 million distinct CDR3 sequences, 35% to 40% occurring once; the ten biggest clones make up approximately 10%. Sequencing was performed on peripheral blood or thyroid tissue (not recorded which). The receptors were gathered from an adult man with Graves' hyperthyroidism. CDR3s include the opening cysteine and the closing phenylalanine or tryptophan. D genes are given only for firm matches. Where a row states a size, it is once, few, many or the class of an expanded clone; other rows omit it.

j_call: TRBJ2-5; v_call: TRBV6-2/TRBV6-3; clone_size: few; d_call: -; cdr3_aa: CASREEGYQETQYF; cdr3_nt: TGTGCCAGCAGAGAGGAGGGGTACCAAGAGACCCAGTACTTC
j_call: TRBJ2-5; v_call: TRBV7-2; clone_size: -; d_call: TRBD1; cdr3_aa: CASSMGQGFQTQYF; cdr3_nt: TGTGCCAGCAGCATGGGACAGGGGTTTCAGACCCAGTACTTC
j_call: TRBJ2-6; v_call: TRBV28; clone_size: -; d_call: -; cdr3_aa: CASSFFSKTVGANVLTF; cdr3_nt: TGTGCCAGCAGTTTTTTTTCAAAGACCGTGGGGGCCAACGTCCTGACTTTC
j_call: TRBJ2-7; v_call: TRBV29-1; clone_size: -; d_call: TRBD1; cdr3_aa: CSVGTGNVFSYEQYF; cdr3_nt: TGCAGCGTTGGGACAGGGAACGTTTTCTCCTACGAGCAGTACTTC
j_call: TRBJ1-2; v_call: TRBV14; clone_size: many; d_call: TRBD1; cdr3_aa: CASSANRGAYGYTF; cdr3_nt: TGTGCCAGCAGCGCCAACAGGGGAGCCTATGGCTACACCTTC
j_call: TRBJ1-1; v_call: TRBV7-8; clone_size: -; d_call: -; cdr3_aa: CASSFGGNGAEAFF; cdr3_nt: TGTGCCAGCAGCTTCGGAGGGAACGGGGCTGAAGCTTTCTTT
j_call: TRBJ2-2; v_call: TRBV29-1; clone_size: many; d_call: -; cdr3_aa: CSVRSSNTGELFF; cdr3_nt: TGCAGCGTCCGATCCTCTAACACCGGGGAGCTGTTTTTT
j_call: TRBJ1-2; v_call: TRBV10-1; clone_size: -; d_call: TRBD1; cdr3_aa: CAISDRGIYGYTF; cdr3_nt: TGTGCCATCTCAGACAGGGGGATCTATGGCTACACCTTC
j_call: TRBJ1-2; v_call: TRBV9; clone_size: -; d_call: -; cdr3_aa: CASSVGGNINYGYTF; cdr3_nt: TGTGCCAGCAGCGTAGGCGGGAACATCAACTATGGCTACACCTTC
j_call: TRBJ2-7; v_call: TRBV7-9; clone_size: many; d_call: TRBD2; cdr3_aa: CASSPRGLAGSSYEQYF; cdr3_nt: TGTGCCAGCAGCCCCCGCGGGCTAGCGGGCAGCTCCTACGAGCAGTACTTC
j_call: TRBJ2-7; v_call: TRBV10-3; clone_size: many; d_call: TRBD2; cdr3_aa: CAISGTSGPYEQYF; cdr3_nt: TGTGCCATCAGCGGGACTAGCGGCCCCTACGAGCAGTACTTC
j_call: TRBJ2-7; v_call: TRBV2; clone_size: -; d_call: TRBD2; cdr3_aa: CASRGTNGNLREQYF; cdr3_nt: TGTGCCAGCAGGGGGACTAACGGCAATTTGAGGGAGCAGTACTTC
j_call: TRBJ1-1; v_call: TRBV10-3; clone_size: many; d_call: TRBD1; cdr3_aa: CAIGTGDSIGTEAFF; cdr3_nt: TGTGCCATAGGGACAGGGGATAGTATCGGCACTGAAGCTTTCTTT
j_call: TRBJ2-7; v_call: TRBV4-3; clone_size: -; d_call: TRBD1; cdr3_aa: CASSPHLDSTGFVYEQYF; cdr3_nt: TGCGCCAGCAGCCCTCACTTAGATTCGACAGGGTTCGTGTACGAGCAGTACTTC
j_call: TRBJ2-7; v_call: TRBV12-3/TRBV12-4; clone_size: few; d_call: TRBD1; cdr3_aa: CASSLTGGGGEQYF; cdr3_nt: TGTGCCAGCAGTCTTACAGGGGGTGGGGGCGAGCAGTACTTC
j_call: TRBJ2-5; v_call: TRBV24-1; clone_size: -; d_call: -; cdr3_aa: CATSDWRGETQYF; cdr3_nt: TGTGCCACCAGTGATTGGCGCGGAGAGACCCAGTACTTC
j_call: TRBJ2-5; v_call: TRBV20-1; clone_size: -; d_call: TRBD2; cdr3_aa: CSALPTGGQETQYF; cdr3_nt: TGCAGTGCCTTACCGACGGGGGGGCAAGAGACCCAGTACTTC
j_call: TRBJ2-7; v_call: TRBV29-1; clone_size: many; d_call: -; cdr3_aa: CSVEEALRERYEQYF; cdr3_nt: TGCAGCGTTGAGGAGGCCCTCAGGGAGCGATACGAGCAGTACTTC
j_call: TRBJ2-7; v_call: TRBV28; clone_size: -; d_call: -; cdr3_aa: CASSHEPGPPYEQYF; cdr3_nt: TGTGCCAGCAGTCACGAACCGGGACCCCCTTACGAGCAGTACTTC
j_call: TRBJ2-7; v_call: TRBV28; clone_size: few; d_call: TRBD2; cdr3_aa: CATERGDSYEQYF; cdr3_nt: TGTGCCACAGAGCGGGGGGACTCCTACGAGCAGTACTTC
j_call: TRBJ2-7; v_call: TRBV11-2; clone_size: many; d_call: -; cdr3_aa: CASSPRQASSYEQYF; cdr3_nt: TGTGCCAGCAGCCCTCGACAGGCCAGCTCCTACGAGCAGTACTTC
j_call: TRBJ2-7; v_call: TRBV5-1; clone_size: few; d_call: TRBD2; cdr3_aa: CASSSPGLAVYEQYF; cdr3_nt: TGCGCCAGCAGCTCCCCGGGACTAGCAGTCTACGAGCAGTACTTC
j_call: TRBJ1-6; v_call: TRBV25-1; clone_size: -; d_call: -; cdr3_aa: CASSEWLGTEAPLHF; cdr3_nt: TGTGCCAGCAGTGAATGGTTGGGGACCGAGGCACCCCTCCACTTT
j_call: TRBJ2-7; v_call: TRBV20-1; clone_size: few; d_call: TRBD2; cdr3_aa: CRDSLGGWREQYF; cdr3_nt: TGCAGAGATTCACTGGGAGGGTGGCGCGAGCAGTACTTC
j_call: TRBJ1-3; v_call: TRBV28; clone_size: few; d_call: -; cdr3_aa: CASSSPTVGNTIYF; cdr3_nt: TGTGCCAGCAGTTCTCCAACCGTTGGAAACACCATATATTTT
j_call: TRBJ2-2; v_call: TRBV6-5; clone_size: -; d_call: TRBD2; cdr3_aa: CASSYSRAGVSTGELFF; cdr3_nt: TGTGCCAGCAGTTACTCGCGAGCGGGAGTCAGCACCGGGGAGCTGTTTTTT
j_call: TRBJ1-6; v_call: TRBV7-8; clone_size: -; d_call: -; cdr3_aa: CASSLPQGRETSSYNSPLHF; cdr3_nt: TGTGCCAGCAGCTTACCACAGGGTAGGGAAACGAGCTCCTATAATTCACCCCTCCACTTT
j_call: TRBJ2-7; v_call: TRBV6-5; clone_size: -; d_call: TRBD2; cdr3_aa: CASSPRGTSPYEQYF; cdr3_nt: TGTGCCAGCAGTCCCCGGGGGACTAGTCCCTACGAGCAGTACTTC
j_call: TRBJ2-7; v_call: TRBV29-1; clone_size: -; d_call: -; cdr3_aa: CSVSAGEQYF; cdr3_nt: TGCAGCGTAAGTGCGGGCGAGCAGTACTTC
j_call: TRBJ1-1; v_call: TRBV9; clone_size: -; d_call: -; cdr3_aa: CASSPRQTLPGTEAFF; cdr3_nt: TGTGCCAGCAGCCCCCGACAGACCCTGCCTGGCACTGAAGCTTTCTTT
j_call: TRBJ1-5; v_call: TRBV4-1; clone_size: few; d_call: -; cdr3_aa: CASSQDGGRTDQPQHF; cdr3_nt: TGCGCCAGCAGCCAAGATGGTGGACGGACGGATCAGCCCCAGCATTTT
j_call: TRBJ2-7; v_call: TRBV7-2; clone_size: many; d_call: -; cdr3_aa: CASSSLPGPGTSYEQYF; cdr3_nt: TGTGCCAGCAGTTCGCTTCCGGGACCCGGGACTTCCTACGAGCAGTACTTC
j_call: TRBJ2-2; v_call: TRBV7-2; clone_size: -; d_call: TRBD1; cdr3_aa: CASSFLPACGTGVILRELFF; cdr3_nt: TGTGCCAGCAGCTTTCTGCCCGCCTGCGGGACAGGGGTGATTCTACGGGAGCTGTTTTTT
j_call: TRBJ2-5; v_call: TRBV15; clone_size: many; d_call: -; cdr3_aa: CATSRAPGAQETQYF; cdr3_nt: TGTGCCACCAGCAGAGCACCCGGGGCCCAAGAGACCCAGTACTTC
j_call: TRBJ1-2; v_call: TRBV7-9; clone_size: once; d_call: -; cdr3_aa: CASRRTTEPRFYGYTF; cdr3_nt: TGTGCCAGCAGGCGTACGACAGAACCGCGCTTTTATGGCTACACCTTC
j_call: TRBJ1-4; v_call: TRBV4-3; clone_size: -; d_call: TRBD1; cdr3_aa: CASSPTGFDEKLFF; cdr3_nt: TGCGCCAGCAGCCCGACAGGGTTCGATGAAAAACTGTTTTTT
j_call: TRBJ2-7; v_call: TRBV29-1; clone_size: -; d_call: -; cdr3_aa: CSGAEGRSASYEQYF; cdr3_nt: TGCAGCGGGGCGGAGGGACGTTCGGCCTCCTACGAGCAGTACTTC
j_call: TRBJ1-2; v_call: TRBV10-2; clone_size: -; d_call: TRBD1; cdr3_aa: CASMWDSLLNYGYTF; cdr3_nt: TGCGCCAGCATGTGGGACAGTCTTTTAAACTATGGCTACACCTTC
j_call: TRBJ1-4; v_call: TRBV20-1; clone_size: -; d_call: -; cdr3_aa: CSARRAQGDEKLFF; cdr3_nt: TGCAGTGCTAGAAGGGCCCAGGGTGATGAAAAACTGTTTTTT
j_call: TRBJ2-2; v_call: TRBV10-3; clone_size: many; d_call: TRBD1; cdr3_aa: CAISAAGTGTGELFF; cdr3_nt: TGTGCCATCAGTGCTGCCGGGACAGGGACCGGGGAGCTGTTTTTT
j_call: TRBJ2-7; v_call: TRBV20-1; clone_size: many; d_call: -; cdr3_aa: CSARYDYYEQYF; cdr3_nt: TGCAGTGCTCGCTACGACTACTACGAGCAGTACTTC
j_call: TRBJ2-5; v_call: TRBV29-1; clone_size: many; d_call: TRBD1; cdr3_aa: CSATQGAGETQYF; cdr3_nt: TGCAGCGCGACACAGGGGGCAGGGGAGACCCAGTACTTC
j_call: TRBJ2-3; v_call: TRBV12-3/TRBV12-4; clone_size: -; d_call: -; cdr3_aa: CASSRGRWDTQYF; cdr3_nt: TGTGCCAGCTCTAGGGGCCGGTGGGATACGCAGTATTTT
j_call: TRBJ1-1; v_call: TRBV15; clone_size: many; d_call: -; cdr3_aa: CATSQTTMSTEAFF; cdr3_nt: TGTGCCACCAGCCAAACCACGATGAGCACTGAAGCTTTCTTT
j_call: TRBJ2-7; v_call: TRBV29-1; clone_size: -; d_call: -; cdr3_aa: CSVVRGGPGASYF; cdr3_nt: TGCAGCGTTGTCAGAGGGGGCCCGGGGGCATCGTACTTC
j_call: TRBJ2-7; v_call: TRBV20-1; clone_size: many; d_call: TRBD1; cdr3_aa: CSARRTGTPYEQYF; cdr3_nt: TGCAGTGCTAGGAGGACAGGGACCCCCTACGAGCAGTACTTC
j_call: TRBJ1-2; v_call: TRBV5-5; clone_size: -; d_call: TRBD1; cdr3_aa: CASRTPAGGGYGYTF; cdr3_nt: TGTGCCAGCAGAACCCCGGCAGGGGGCGGCTATGGCTACACCTTC
j_call: TRBJ2-5; v_call: TRBV7-2; clone_size: -; d_call: -; cdr3_aa: CASSLGQGPPQETQYF; cdr3_nt: TGTGCCAGCAGCTTAGGGCAGGGCCCCCCACAAGAGACCCAGTACTTC
j_call: TRBJ2-7; v_call: TRBV12-3/TRBV12-4; clone_size: -; d_call: -; cdr3_aa: CASRVGPGDEQYF; cdr3_nt: TGTGCCAGCAGGGTCGGGCCCGGGGACGAGCAGTACTTC
j_call: TRBJ1-2; v_call: TRBV4-2; clone_size: -; d_call: TRBD1; cdr3_aa: CASSSPGTDFNYGYTF; cdr3_nt: TGTGCCAGCAGCTCACCCGGGACAGATTTTAACTATGGCTACACCTTC
j_call: TRBJ1-6; v_call: TRBV10-3; clone_size: few; d_call: -; cdr3_aa: CAISPRLRVLSSPLHF; cdr3_nt: TGTGCCATCAGTCCACGACTACGGGTTCTGAGTTCACCCCTCCACTTT
j_call: TRBJ2-7; v_call: TRBV4-1; clone_size: few; d_call: -; cdr3_aa: CASSHQGGFYEQYF; cdr3_nt: TGCGCCAGCAGCCATCAGGGGGGTTTCTACGAGCAGTACTTC
j_call: TRBJ2-7; v_call: TRBV9; clone_size: many; d_call: -; cdr3_aa: CASSVNEQYF; cdr3_nt: TGTGCCAGCAGCGTAAACGAGCAGTACTTC
j_call: TRBJ2-2; v_call: TRBV11-3; clone_size: many; d_call: -; cdr3_aa: CASRKEAGELFF; cdr3_nt: TGTGCCAGCAGAAAAGAGGCCGGGGAGCTGTTTTTT
j_call: TRBJ1-5; v_call: TRBV6-2/TRBV6-3; clone_size: few; d_call: TRBD1; cdr3_aa: CASMGQTNQPQHF; cdr3_nt: TGTGCCAGCATGGGACAGACAAATCAGCCCCAGCATTTT